This T cell receptor (beta chain) was sequenced in a study of blood T cell repertoires in COVID-19. The table came from immunoSEQ multiplex PCR; TCRdb's copy has only in-frame clones and leaves some out. The data show under 200,000 clones, with roughly 84% seen just once and 15% to 20% held by the top ten. Germline CDR1 and CDR2: SGHVS and FQNEAQ. Trimming pared 5 bases from V and 5 bases from J, leaving 15 bases between. The CDR3 extends over 14 amino acids. Enrolled through a virtual design, the participants were between roughly 18 and 95 years of age and came from 24 US areas. V is TRBV7-8 and J is TRBJ2-5; D perhaps matches TRBD2 (5 bases). The clonotype comes from a man in his 60s who had recovered from COVID-19. Sequencing input: PBMCs or T cells enriched from blood (not recorded which). The CDR3 DNA sequence: TGTGCCAGCAGCGCCCGCGGACGCGGGGAGACCCAGTACTTC. Translation: CASSARGRGETQYF.